This entry lists 5 T cell receptor beta chains sequenced from one sample in a study of T cells expressing NK-cell markers. TCRdb reprocessed the 5' RACE reads and reports one entry per CDR3 protein, with no DNA. The sample spans approximately 170,000 distinct CDR3 sequences; the ten largest clones claim about 19%. Sequenced material: blood T cells: a sorted CD56 or NKG2C T cell subset, CD4+ or CD8+ T cells, or bulk PBMC T cells (not recorded which). Every receptor here comes from a man between 18 and 69 years old in good health.

J is TRBJ1-5 and V is TRBV25-1; as DNA is missing, the TRBD1 call by TCRdb cannot be tested. This CDR3 is 14 amino acids long. The germline V gene encodes CDR1 MGHDK and CDR2 SYGVNS. The CDR3 protein is CASSEYGEGQPQHF.

The chain recombines TRBV7-3 with TRBJ1-1; lacking DNA, the TRBD1 call made by TCRdb goes unchecked. CDR3 length: 15 residues. CDR1 and CDR2 from the germline V gene are SGHTA and FQGTGA. CDR3 region: CASSLWGAEGSEAFF.

The genes are TRBV12-5 and TRBJ2-3; there is no DNA to check the TCRdb D call of TRBD1. Germline loops: CDR1 LGHNT, CDR2 FRNRAP. The CDR3 sequence is 16 residues long. CDR3 amino acids: CASGLGMVQVEDTQYF. Looking up the rest from reference TRBV12-5 and TRBJ2-3 gives the full variable domain: DARVTQTPRHKVTEMGQEVTMRCQPILGHNTVFWYRQTMMQGLELLAYFRNRAPLDDSGMPKDRFSAEMPDATLATLKIQPSEPRDSAVYFCASGLGMVQVEDTQYFGPGTRLTVL.

V and J are TRBV27 and TRBJ2-3; without DNA, the TCRdb call of TRBD1 cannot be checked. Germline V gives CDR1 MNHEY, CDR2 SMNVEV (reference sequence). CDR3 length: 15 amino acids. CDR3 residues: CASSPLGGSSDTQYF.

The chain carries TRBV18 and TRBJ2-7; TCRdb's D gene call, TRBD1, goes unchecked for lack of DNA. In germline, CDR1 is KGHSH, CDR2 LQKENI. This CDR3 is built from 16 residues. The CDR3 reads CASSRSQGGASYEQYF. Together with reference TRBV18 and TRBJ2-7, the CDR3 gives the full variable domain: NAGVMQNPRHLVRRRGQEARLRCSPMKGHSHVYWYRQLPEEGLKFMVYLQKENIIDESGMPKERFSAEFPKEGPSILRIQQVVRGDSAAYFCASSRSQGGASYEQYFGPGTRLTVT.